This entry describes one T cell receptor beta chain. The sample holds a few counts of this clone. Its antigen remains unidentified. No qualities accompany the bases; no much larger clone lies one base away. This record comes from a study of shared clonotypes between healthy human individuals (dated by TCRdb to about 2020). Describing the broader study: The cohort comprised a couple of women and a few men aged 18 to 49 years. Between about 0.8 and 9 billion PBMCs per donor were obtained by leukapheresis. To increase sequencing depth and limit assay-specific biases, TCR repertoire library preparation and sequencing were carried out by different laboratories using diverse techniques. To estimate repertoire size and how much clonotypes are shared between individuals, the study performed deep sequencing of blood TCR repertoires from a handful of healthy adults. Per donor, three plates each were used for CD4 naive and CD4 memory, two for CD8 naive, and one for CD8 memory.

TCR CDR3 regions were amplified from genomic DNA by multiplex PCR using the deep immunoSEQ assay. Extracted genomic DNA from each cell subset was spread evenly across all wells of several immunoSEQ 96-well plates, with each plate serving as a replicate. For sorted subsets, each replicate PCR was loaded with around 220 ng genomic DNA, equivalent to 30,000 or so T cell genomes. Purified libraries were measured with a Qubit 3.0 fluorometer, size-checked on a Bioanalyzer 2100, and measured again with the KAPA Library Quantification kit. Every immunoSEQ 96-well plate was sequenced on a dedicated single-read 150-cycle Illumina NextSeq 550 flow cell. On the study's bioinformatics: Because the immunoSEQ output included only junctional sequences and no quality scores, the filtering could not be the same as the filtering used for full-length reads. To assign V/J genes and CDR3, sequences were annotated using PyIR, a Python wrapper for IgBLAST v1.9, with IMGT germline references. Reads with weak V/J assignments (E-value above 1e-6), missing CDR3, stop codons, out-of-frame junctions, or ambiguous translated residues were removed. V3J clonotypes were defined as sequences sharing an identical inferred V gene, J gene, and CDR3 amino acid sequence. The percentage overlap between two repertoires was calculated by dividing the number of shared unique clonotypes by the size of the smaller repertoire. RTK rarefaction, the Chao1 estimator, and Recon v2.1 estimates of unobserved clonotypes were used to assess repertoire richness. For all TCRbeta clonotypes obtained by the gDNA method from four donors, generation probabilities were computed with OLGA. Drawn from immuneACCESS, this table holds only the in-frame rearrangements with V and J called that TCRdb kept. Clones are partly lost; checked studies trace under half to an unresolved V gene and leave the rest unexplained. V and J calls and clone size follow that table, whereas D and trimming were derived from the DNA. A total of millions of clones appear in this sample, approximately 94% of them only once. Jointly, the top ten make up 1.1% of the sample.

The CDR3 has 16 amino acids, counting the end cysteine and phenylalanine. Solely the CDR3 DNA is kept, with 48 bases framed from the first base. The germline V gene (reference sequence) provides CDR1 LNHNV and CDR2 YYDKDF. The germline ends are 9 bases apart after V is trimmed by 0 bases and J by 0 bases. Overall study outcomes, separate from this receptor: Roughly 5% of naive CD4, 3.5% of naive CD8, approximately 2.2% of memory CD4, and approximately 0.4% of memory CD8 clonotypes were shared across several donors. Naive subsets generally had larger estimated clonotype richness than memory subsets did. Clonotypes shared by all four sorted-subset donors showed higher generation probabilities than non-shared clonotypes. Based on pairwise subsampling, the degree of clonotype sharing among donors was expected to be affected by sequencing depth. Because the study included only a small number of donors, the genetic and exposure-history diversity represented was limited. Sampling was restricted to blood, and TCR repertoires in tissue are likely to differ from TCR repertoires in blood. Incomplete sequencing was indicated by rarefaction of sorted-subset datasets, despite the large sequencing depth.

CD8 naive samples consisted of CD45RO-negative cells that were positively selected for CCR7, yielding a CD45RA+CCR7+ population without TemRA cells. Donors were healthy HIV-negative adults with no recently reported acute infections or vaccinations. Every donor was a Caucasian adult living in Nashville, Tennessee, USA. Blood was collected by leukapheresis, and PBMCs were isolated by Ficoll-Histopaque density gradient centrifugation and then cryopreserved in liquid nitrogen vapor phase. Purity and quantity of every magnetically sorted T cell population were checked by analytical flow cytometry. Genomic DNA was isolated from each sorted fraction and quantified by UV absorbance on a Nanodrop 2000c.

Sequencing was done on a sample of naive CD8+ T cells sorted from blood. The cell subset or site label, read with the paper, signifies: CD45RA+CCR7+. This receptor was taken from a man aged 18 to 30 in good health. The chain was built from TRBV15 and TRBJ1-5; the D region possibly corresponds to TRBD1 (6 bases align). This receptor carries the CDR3 CATSREPGDSNQPQHF. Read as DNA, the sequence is TGTGCCACCAGCAGAGAACCAGGGGATAGCAATCAGCCCCAGCATTTT.